The rows below give T cell receptor beta chains drawn from one sample of a study of blood T cell repertoires in COVID-19. The table came from immunoSEQ multiplex PCR; TCRdb's copy has only in-frame clones and leaves some out. In the table there are hundreds of thousands of clones, roughly 90% of which are singletons. The specimen sequenced was PBMCs or T cells enriched from blood (not recorded which). The receptors shown here come from a man aged 60 to 75 who had recovered from COVID-19. Both conserved end residues are part of each CDR3. A D gene is named only where the DNA matches it firmly. Clone size is stated in some rows and not others, as once, few, many or a class when expanded.

d_call | j_call | clone_size | v_call | cdr3_nt | cdr3_aa
TRBD2 | TRBJ2-1 | . | TRBV29-1 | TGCAGCGTTGAAGTGCAAGCGGGAATGTTCTTC | CSVEVQAGMFF
. | TRBJ1-4 | . | TRBV14 | TGTGCCAGCAGCCAAGCGACAACAACTAATGAAAAACTGTTTTTT | CASSQATTTNEKLFF
. | TRBJ2-5 | . | TRBV5-1 | TGCGCCAGCAGCCCGTGGGGACAAAGTCAAGAGACCCAGTACTTC | CASSPWGQSQETQYF
TRBD1 | TRBJ2-2 | once | TRBV5-1 | TGCGCCAGCAGCTTGCCTTGGACAGGGGGTCCCGGGGAGCTGTTTTTT | CASSLPWTGGPGELFF
. | TRBJ2-3 | . | TRBV9 | TGTGCCAGCAGCGTAGTGCCCCAGAAGGATACGCAGTATTTT | CASSVVPQKDTQYF
. | TRBJ1-5 | . | TRBV4-2 | TGTGCCAGCAGACTAGGACCCCCCGGAGGAAATCAGCCCCAGCATTTT | CASRLGPPGGNQPQHF
. | TRBJ1-2 | . | TRBV30 | TGTGCCTGGAAGTCACAGGGAATCGCGGGCTACACCTTC | CAWKSQGIAGYTF
. | TRBJ2-1 | . | TRBV18 | TGTGCCAGCTCACCAGCGGTAGGTCTTAGCTCCTACAATGAGCAGTTCTTC | CASSPAVGLSSYNEQFF
TRBD1 | TRBJ1-6 | . | TRBV9 | TGTGCCAGCAGCGACTACCGGGACAGGGGGCATTCACCCCTCCACTTT | CASSDYRDRGHSPLHF
TRBD1 | TRBJ1-2 | . | TRBV5-1 | TGCGCCAGCAGGGACAGGGTAAACTATGGCTACACCTTC | CASRDRVNYGYTF
TRBD1 | TRBJ1-5 | . | TRBV27 | TGTGCCAGCAGTAGACAGGGTCGTCAGCCCCAGCATTTT | CASSRQGRQPQHF
TRBD1 | TRBJ2-7 | . | TRBV14 | TGTGCCAGCAGCCCTCAGGGCTACAGGGGTTACGAGCAGTACTTC | CASSPQGYRGYEQYF
TRBD1 | TRBJ1-5 | . | TRBV19 | TGTGCCAGTAGTCAGAACGATTGGGACGGGACAGGGTTTCAAAACAATCAGCCCCAGCATTTT | CASSQNDWDGTGFQNNQPQHF
TRBD1 | TRBJ1-1 | . | TRBV5-1 | TGCGCCAGCAGCCGCGGACAGGGGGCAAATGAAGCTTTCTTT | CASSRGQGANEAFF
. | TRBJ2-3 | . | TRBV6-5 | TGTGCCAGCAGGAGGGACTTCACAGATACGCAGTATTTT | CASRRDFTDTQYF
TRBD2 | TRBJ2-7 | . | TRBV7-2 | TGTGCCAGCAGCTTTAGCGGGGGGTCCTACGAGCAGTACTTC | CASSFSGGSYEQYF
TRBD1 | TRBJ2-1 | . | TRBV14 | TGTGCCAGCAGCCAAGATCCTCCGCACAGGGGCGTCGATGAGCAGTTCTTC | CASSQDPPHRGVDEQFF
TRBD1 | TRBJ2-1 | . | TRBV2 | TGTGCCAGCAGTGAACGGACAGGGGACAATGAGCAGTTCTTC | CASSERTGDNEQFF
TRBD2 | TRBJ2-1 | . | TRBV7-9 | TGTGCCAGCAGCTTAGGAGCGGGGGGTTTCCACAATGAGCAGTTCTTC | CASSLGAGGFHNEQFF
TRBD1 | TRBJ1-1 | . | TRBV27 | TGTGCCAGCAGTTTAAGGGGTGGGACAGTGAACACTGAAGCTTTCTTT | CASSLRGGTVNTEAFF
. | TRBJ1-6 | . | TRBV5-4 | TGTGCCAGCAGCAGAGATTATAATTCACCCCTCCACTTT | CASSRDYNSPLHF
TRBD2 | TRBJ2-2 | . | TRBV28 | TGTGCCAGCAGTGCCTCACTAGCGGGAGCCGGGGAGCTGTTTTTT | CASSASLAGAGELFF
TRBD1 | TRBJ1-1 | . | TRBV28 | TGTGCCACCGAGGGGGCGACGGGAGCTTTCTTT | CATEGATGAFF
TRBD1 | TRBJ2-5 | once | TRBV2 | TGTGCCAGCAGTGATCAGGGACAGGTCCAAGAGACCCAGTACTTC | CASSDQGQVQETQYF
. | TRBJ1-5 | . | TRBV5-6 | TGTGCCAGCAGCTTAGGGAGGAGGAGCAATCAGCCCCAGCATTTT | CASSLGRRSNQPQHF
TRBD1 | TRBJ1-6 | . | TRBV6-4 | TGTGCCAGCAGTGTTGACAGGGCGAATTCACCCCTCCACTTT | CASSVDRANSPLHF
. | TRBJ1-1 | many | TRBV27 | TGTGCCAGCAGTTTACACTGGAACACTGAAGCTTTCTTT | CASSLHWNTEAFF
. | TRBJ2-3 | . | TRBV6-4 | TGTGCCAGCAGTGAGGGGACAAGCACAGATACGCAGTATTTT | CASSEGTSTDTQYF
TRBD2 | TRBJ2-5 | . | TRBV4-1 | TGCGCCAGCAGCCAAGGTATCGCTAGCGGACAAGAGACCCAGTACTTC | CASSQGIASGQETQYF
. | TRBJ2-3 | . | TRBV3-1/TRBV3-2 | TGTGCCAGCAGCCAGAACAGCCGCTTAGCAGATACGCAGTATTTT | CASSQNSRLADTQYF
. | TRBJ2-2 | . | TRBV4-1 | TGCGCCAGCAGCCAAGGTGCACAGGGGAACACCGGGGAGCTGTTTTTT | CASSQGAQGNTGELFF
. | TRBJ1-5 | . | TRBV2 | TGTGCCATCCAGACAGAAAGCAATCAGCCCCAGCATTTT | CAIQTESNQPQHF
. | TRBJ2-7 | once | TRBV3-1/TRBV3-2 | TGTGCCAGCAGCCAAGACAGGAACGAGCAGTACTTC | CASSQDRNEQYF